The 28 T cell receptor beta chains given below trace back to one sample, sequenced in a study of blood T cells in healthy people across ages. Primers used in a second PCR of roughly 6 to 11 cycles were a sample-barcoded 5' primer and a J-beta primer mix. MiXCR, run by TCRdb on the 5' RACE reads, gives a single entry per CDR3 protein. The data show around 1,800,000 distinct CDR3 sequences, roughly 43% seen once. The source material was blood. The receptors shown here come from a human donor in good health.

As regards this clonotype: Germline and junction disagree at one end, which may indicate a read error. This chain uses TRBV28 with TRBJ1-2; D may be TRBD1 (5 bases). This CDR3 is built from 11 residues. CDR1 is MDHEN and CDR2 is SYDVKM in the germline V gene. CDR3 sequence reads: CARSLRGGYTF. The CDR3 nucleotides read TGTGCCCGCAGTTTGAGGGGCGGCTACACCTTC.

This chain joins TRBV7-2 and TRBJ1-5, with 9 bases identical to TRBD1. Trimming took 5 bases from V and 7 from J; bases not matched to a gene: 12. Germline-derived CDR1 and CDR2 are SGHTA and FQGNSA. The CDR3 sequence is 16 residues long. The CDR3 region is CASSPLGTGIGQPQHF. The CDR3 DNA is TGTGCCAGCAGCCCATTGGGGACAGGGATTGGCCAGCCCCAGCATTTT.

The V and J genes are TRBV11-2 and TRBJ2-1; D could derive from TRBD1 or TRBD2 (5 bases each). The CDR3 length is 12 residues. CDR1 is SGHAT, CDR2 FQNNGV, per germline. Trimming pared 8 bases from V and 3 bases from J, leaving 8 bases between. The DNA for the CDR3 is TGTGCCAGCGGGACCCTCTACAATGAGCAGTTCTTC. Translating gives CASGTLYNEQFF. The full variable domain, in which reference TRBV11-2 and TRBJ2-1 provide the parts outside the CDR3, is EAGVAQSPRYKIIEKRQSVAFWCNPISGHATLYWYQQILGQGPKLLIQFQNNGVVDDSQLPKDRFSAERLKGVDSTLKIQPAKLEDSAVYLCASGTLYNEQFFGPGTRLTVL.

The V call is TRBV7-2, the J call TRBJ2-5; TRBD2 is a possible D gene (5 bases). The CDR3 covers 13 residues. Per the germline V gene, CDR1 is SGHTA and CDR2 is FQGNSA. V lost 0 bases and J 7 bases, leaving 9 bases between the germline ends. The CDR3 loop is CASSLALGGTQYF. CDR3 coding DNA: TGTGCCAGCAGCTTAGCACTAGGAGGGACCCAGTACTTC.

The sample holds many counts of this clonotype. The CDR3 DNA follows: TGTGCCCTCCTCGCGGGGGGCCTAATGACCTACGAGCAGTACTTC. Residues: CALLAGGLMTYEQYF. V and J are TRBV10-3 and TRBJ2-7, with TRBD2 identical over 8 bases. In germline, CDR1 is ENHRY, CDR2 SYGVKD. Germline trimming cut 11 bases from V and 2 bases from J; bases unmatched to any gene: 14. This CDR3 is 15 amino acids long.

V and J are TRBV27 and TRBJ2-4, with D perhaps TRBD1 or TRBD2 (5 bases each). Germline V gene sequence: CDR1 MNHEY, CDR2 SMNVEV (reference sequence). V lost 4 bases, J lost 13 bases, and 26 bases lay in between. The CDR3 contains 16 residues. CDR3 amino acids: CASSSPDRDPTLEQYF. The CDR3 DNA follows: TGTGCCAGCAGTTCTCCTGACCGGGACCCAACCTTGGAGCAGTACTTC.

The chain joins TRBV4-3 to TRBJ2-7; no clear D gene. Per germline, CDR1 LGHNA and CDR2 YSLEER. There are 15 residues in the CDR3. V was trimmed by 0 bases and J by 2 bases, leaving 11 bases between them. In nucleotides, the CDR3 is TGCGCCAGCAGCCAAGATGGGCTTGGAACCTACGAGCAGTACTTC. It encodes CASSQDGLGTYEQYF.

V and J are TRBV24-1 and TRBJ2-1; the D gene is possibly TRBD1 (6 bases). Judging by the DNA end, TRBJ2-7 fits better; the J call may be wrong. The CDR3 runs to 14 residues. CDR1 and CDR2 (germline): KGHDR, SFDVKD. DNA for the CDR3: TGTGCCACCAGTGATGTCAACAGGGCCAATGAGCAGTACTTC. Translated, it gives CATSDVNRANEQYF.

The CDR3 sequence: CASSQRAQRFGEFF. The CDR3 coding sequence is TGCGCCAGCAGCCAAAGGGCCCAAAGGTTCGGGGAGTTCTTC. This rearrangement joins TRBV4-3 to TRBJ2-1; a weak D match, TRBD2 (5 bases). The length of the CDR3 is 14 residues. Between the trimmed V and J ends, which lost 2 bases and 14 bases, there was a span of 19 bases. Germline V lookup: CDR1 LGHNA, CDR2 YSLEER.

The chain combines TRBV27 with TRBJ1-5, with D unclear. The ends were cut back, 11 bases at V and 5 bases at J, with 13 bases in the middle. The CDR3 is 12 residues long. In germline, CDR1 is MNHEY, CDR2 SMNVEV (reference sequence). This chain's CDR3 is CAQDDEDQPQHF. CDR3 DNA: TGTGCCCAAGACGATGAGGATCAGCCCCAGCATTTT.

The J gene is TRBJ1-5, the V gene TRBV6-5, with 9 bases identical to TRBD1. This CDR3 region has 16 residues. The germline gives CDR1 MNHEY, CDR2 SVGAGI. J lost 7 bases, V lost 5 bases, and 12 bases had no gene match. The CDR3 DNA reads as TGTGCCAGCAGTCCCGGGACAGGGTTTCGGGGGCAGCCCCAGCATTTT. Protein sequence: CASSPGTGFRGQPQHF.

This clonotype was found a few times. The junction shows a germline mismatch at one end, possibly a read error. DNA for the CDR3: TGTGCTAGCGGTTTCAGAGTCGAGGGACCGACGTCCTACGAGCAGTACTTC. Its translation: CASGFRVEGPTSYEQYF. The rearrangement joins TRBV12-5 to TRBJ2-7, with D perhaps matching TRBD1 or TRBD2 (5 bases each). In germline, CDR1 is LGHNT, CDR2 FRNRAP. The CDR3 has 17 residues.

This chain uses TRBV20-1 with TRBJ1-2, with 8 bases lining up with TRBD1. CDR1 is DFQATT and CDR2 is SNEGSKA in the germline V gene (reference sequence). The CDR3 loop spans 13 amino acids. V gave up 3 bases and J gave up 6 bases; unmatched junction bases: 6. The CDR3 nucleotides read TGCAGTGCTAGGGACAGGGTGTCCCATGGCTACACCTTC. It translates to CSARDRVSHGYTF.

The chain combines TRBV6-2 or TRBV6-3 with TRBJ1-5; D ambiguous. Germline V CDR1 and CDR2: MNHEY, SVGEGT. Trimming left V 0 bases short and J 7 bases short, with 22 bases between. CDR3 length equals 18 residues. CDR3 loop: CASSYSLRIGGVGQPQHF. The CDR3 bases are TGTGCCAGCAGTTACTCATTACGTATTGGAGGCGTTGGCCAGCCCCAGCATTTT.

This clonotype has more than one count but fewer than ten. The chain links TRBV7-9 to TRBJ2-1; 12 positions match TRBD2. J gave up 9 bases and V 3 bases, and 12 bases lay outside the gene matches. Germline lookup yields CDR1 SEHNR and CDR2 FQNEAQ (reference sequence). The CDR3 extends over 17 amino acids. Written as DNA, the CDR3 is TGTGCCAGCAGCTTTCCCCCGGCTAGCGGGGGGGCCAGTGAGCAGTTCTTC. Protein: CASSFPPASGGASEQFF.

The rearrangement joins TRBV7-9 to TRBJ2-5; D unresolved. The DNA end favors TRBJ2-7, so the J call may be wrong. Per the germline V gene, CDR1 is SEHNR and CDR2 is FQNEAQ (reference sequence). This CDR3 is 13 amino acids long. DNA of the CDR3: TGTGCCAGCAGCTTAGCCGTTTTTTCCGAGCAGTACTTC. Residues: CASSLAVFSEQYF.

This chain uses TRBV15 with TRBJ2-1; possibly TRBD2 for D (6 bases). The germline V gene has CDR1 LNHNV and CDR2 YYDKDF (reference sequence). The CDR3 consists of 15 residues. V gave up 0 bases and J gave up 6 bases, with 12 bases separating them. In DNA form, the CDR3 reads TGTGCCACCAGCAGAGATTTGGGGGGAGGCAATGAGCAGTTCTTC. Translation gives CATSRDLGGGNEQFF. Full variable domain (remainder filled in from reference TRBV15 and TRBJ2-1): DAMVIQNPRYQVTQFGKPVTLSCSQTLNHNVMYWYQQKSSQAPKLLFHYYDKDFNNEADTPDNFQSRRPNTSFCFLDIRSPGLGDTAMYLCATSRDLGGGNEQFFGPGTRLTVL.

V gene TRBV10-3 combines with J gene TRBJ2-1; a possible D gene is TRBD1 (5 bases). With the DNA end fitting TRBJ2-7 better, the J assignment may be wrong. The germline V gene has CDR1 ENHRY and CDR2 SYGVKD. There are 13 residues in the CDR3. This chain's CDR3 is CAAGHASYNEQYF. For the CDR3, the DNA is TGTGCCGCAGGACATGCCTCCTACAATGAGCAGTACTTC.

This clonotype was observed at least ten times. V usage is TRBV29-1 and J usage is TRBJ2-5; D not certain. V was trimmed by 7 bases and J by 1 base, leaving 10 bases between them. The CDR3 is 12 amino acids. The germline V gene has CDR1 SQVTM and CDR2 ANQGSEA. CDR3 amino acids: CSGEAIQETQYF. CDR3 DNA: TGCAGCGGTGAGGCAATCCAAGAGACCCAGTACTTC.

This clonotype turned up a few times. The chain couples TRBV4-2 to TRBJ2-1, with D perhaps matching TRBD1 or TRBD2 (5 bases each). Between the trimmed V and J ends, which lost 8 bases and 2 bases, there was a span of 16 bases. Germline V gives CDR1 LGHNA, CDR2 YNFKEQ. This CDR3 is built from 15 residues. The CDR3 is CASSNSGRAYNEQFF. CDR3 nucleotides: TGTGCCAGCTCGAACTCGGGGCGAGCCTACAATGAGCAGTTCTTC.

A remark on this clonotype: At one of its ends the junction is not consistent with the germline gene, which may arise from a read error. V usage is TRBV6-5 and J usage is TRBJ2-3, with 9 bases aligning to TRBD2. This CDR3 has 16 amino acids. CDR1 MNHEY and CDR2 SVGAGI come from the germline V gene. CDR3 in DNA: TGTGCCAGCAGTTACTTAGCGGGGGCCAGCACAGATGCGCAGTATTTT. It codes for CASSYLAGASTDAQYF.

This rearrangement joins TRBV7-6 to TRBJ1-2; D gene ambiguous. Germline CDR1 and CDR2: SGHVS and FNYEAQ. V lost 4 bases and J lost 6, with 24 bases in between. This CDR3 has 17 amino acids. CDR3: CASSSLGFERPADGYTF. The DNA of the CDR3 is TGTGCCAGCAGCTCCCTCGGTTTTGAGCGTCCTGCCGATGGCTACACCTTC.

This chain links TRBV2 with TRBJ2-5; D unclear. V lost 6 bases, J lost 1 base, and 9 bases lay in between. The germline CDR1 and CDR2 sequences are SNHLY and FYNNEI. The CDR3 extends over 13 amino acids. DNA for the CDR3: TGTGCCAGCAGCGACAACACCCAAGAGACCCAGTACTTC. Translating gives CASSDNTQETQYF.

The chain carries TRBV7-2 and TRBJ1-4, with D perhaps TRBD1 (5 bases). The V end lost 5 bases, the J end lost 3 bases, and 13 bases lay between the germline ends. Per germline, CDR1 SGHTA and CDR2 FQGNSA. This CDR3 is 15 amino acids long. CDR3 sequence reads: CASSVRGIANEKLFF. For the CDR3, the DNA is TGTGCCAGCAGCGTCCGGGGGATCGCTAATGAAAAACTGTTTTTT. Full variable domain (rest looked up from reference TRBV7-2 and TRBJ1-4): GAGVSQSPSNKVTEKGKDVELRCDPISGHTALYWYRQSLGQGLEFLIYFQGNSAPDKSGLPSDRFSAERTGGSVSTLTIQRTQQEDSAVYLCASSVRGIANEKLFFGSGTQLSVL.

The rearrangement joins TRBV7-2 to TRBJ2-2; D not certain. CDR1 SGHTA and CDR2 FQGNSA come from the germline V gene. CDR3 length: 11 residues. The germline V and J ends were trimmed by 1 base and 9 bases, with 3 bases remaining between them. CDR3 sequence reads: CASSLGRELFF. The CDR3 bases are TGTGCCAGCAGCTTAGGAAGGGAGCTGTTTTTT.

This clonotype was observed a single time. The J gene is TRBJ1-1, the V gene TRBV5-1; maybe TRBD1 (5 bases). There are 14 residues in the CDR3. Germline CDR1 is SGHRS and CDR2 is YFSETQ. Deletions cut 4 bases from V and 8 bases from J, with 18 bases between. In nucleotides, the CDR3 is TGCGCCAGCAGCCCAGCGATGGGACCAGCCGAAGCTTTCTTT. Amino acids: CASSPAMGPAEAFF.

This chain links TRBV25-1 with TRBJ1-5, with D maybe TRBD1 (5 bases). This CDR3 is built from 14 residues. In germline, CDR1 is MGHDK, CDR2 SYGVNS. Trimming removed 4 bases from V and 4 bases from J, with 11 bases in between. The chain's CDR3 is CASSGWDSNQPQHF. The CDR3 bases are TGTGCCAGCAGTGGGTGGGACTCAAATCAGCCCCAGCATTTT.

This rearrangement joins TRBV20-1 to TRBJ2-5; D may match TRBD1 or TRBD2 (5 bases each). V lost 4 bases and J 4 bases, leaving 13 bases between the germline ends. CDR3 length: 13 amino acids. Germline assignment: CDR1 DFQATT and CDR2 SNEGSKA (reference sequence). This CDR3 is CSAKGPLRETQYF. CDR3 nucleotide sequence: TGCAGTGCTAAGGGACCGCTCCGAGAGACCCAGTACTTC.